This T cell receptor beta chain came from a study of T-cell memory formation after mild COVID-19. Study-level background: Among the donors, TCR clusters were largely specific to each donor. The study's findings and limits: Among clones contracting day 15 to 85, CD4/CD8 was balanced, whereas later expanders leaned CD4+.

The junction had 5 bases not matched to a gene; V was cut back by 2 bases and J by 4 bases. CDR1 is SGHTA and CDR2 is FQGNSA in the germline V gene. CDR3 length: 15 residues. MiXCR was run by TCRdb on the 5' RACE reads, yielding one entry per CDR3 protein. The repertoire holds 180,000 or so distinct CDR3 sequences, with approximately 10% as singletons. A remark on this clonotype: Antigen: not known.

J is TRBJ2-7 and V is TRBV7-2, with 10 bases fitting TRBD2. The TCR was taken from a young man who had mild COVID-19 (a few samples of this study predate the infection). Cell type and time point are not known. Input material: PBMCs or a T cell subset sorted from them (not recorded which). This CDR3 is CASSLSLAGVYEQYV. The CDR3 DNA is TGTGCCAGCAGCTTAAGCCTAGCGGGGGTGTACGAGCAGTACGTC.